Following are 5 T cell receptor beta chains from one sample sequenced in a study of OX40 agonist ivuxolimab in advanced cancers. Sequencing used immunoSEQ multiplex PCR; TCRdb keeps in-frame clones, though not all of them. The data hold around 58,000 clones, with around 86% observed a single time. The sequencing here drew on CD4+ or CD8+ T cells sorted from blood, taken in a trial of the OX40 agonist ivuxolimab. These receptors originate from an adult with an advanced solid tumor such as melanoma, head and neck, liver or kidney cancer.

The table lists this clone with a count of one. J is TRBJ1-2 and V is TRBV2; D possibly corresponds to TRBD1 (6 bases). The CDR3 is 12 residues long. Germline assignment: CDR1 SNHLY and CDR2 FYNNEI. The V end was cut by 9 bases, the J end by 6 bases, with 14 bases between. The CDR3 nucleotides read TGTGCCAGAGGGACAAATGTTCATGGCTACACCTTC. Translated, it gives CARGTNVHGYTF.

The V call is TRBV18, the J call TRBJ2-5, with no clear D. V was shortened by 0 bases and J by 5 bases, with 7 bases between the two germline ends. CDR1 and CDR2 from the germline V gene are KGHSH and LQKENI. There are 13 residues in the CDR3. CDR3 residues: CASSPPYVETQYF. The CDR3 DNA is TGTGCCAGCTCACCACCGTACGTTGAGACCCAGTACTTC.

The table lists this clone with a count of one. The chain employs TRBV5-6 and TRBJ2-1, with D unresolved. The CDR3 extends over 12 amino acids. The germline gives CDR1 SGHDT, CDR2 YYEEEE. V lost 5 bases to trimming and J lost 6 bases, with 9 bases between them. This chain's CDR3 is CASSSVGNEQFF. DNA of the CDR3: TGTGCCAGCAGTTCAGTTGGCAATGAGCAGTTCTTC.

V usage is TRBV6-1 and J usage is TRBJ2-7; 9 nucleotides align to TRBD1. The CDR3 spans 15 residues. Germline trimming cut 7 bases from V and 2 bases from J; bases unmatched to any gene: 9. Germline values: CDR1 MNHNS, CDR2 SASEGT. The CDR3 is CASTLRGQGTYEQYF. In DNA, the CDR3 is TGTGCCAGCACCCTCAGGGGACAGGGAACCTACGAGCAGTACTTC.

CDR3 nucleotide sequence: TGTGCCAGCAGTTTAAAGCACAGGGGTTTCAGTGAGCAGTTCTTC. This translates into CASSLKHRGFSEQFF. This chain joins TRBV27 and TRBJ2-1; 7 nucleotides match TRBD1. Trimming took 2 bases from V and 9 from J; bases not matched to a gene: 10. The CDR3 totals 15 residues. CDR1 and CDR2 from the germline V gene are MNHEY and SMNVEV (reference sequence).